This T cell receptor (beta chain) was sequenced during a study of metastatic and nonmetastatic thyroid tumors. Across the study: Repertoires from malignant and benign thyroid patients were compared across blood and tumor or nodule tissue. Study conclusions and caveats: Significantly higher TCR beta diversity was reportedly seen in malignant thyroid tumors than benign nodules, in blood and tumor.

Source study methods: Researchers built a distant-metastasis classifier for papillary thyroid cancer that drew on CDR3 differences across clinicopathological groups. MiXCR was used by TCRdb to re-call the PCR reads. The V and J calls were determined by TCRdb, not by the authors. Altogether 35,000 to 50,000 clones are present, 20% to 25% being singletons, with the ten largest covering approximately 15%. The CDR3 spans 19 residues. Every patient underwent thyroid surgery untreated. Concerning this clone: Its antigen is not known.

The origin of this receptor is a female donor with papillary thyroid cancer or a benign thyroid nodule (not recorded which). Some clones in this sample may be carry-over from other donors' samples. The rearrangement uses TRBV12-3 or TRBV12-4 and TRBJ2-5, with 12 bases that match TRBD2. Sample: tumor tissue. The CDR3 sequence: CVTSSPGLAGGLGFETQYF. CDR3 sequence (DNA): TGTGTCACCTCATCCCCAGGGCTAGCGGGGGGGCTCGGATTCGAGACCCAGTACTTC.